The 21 T cell receptor beta chains reported below all come from one sample, sequenced in a study of shared clonotypes between healthy human individuals (dated by TCRdb to the early 2020s). The method behind the library was the immunoSEQ multiplex PCR assay. TCRdb carries this immuneACCESS record with in-frame sequences only. Its versions omit some clonotypes, under half of them owing to an unresolved V gene in the studies checked, with the rest unexplained. The sample table lists 2,500,000 or so clones, over 85% of them with a count of one. The ten biggest clones cover 0.14% of the sample. The sample was naive CD4+ T cells sorted from blood. The cell subset or site label on this specimen signifies: CD45RA+ positively selected. The receptors shown here come from a young man in good health.

This clone has more than one count but fewer than ten. This chain joins TRBV29-1 and TRBJ1-1; maybe TRBD1 (5 bases). The germline CDR1 and CDR2 sequences are SQVTM and ANQGSEA. The CDR3 consists of 11 residues. V was cut by 4 bases and J by 5 bases, with 8 bases left in between. The CDR3 loop reads CSVAGKTEAFF. For the CDR3, the DNA is TGCAGCGTTGCAGGGAAGACTGAAGCTTTCTTT.

This sequence joins TRBV7-2 and TRBJ1-2, with a weak D call TRBD1 (5 bases). The CDR3 loop spans 14 amino acids. Trimming removed 4 bases from V and 8 bases from J, with 17 bases in between. Germline V gene data show CDR1 as SGHTA and CDR2 as FQGNSA. Here the CDR3 reads CASSSSTAPLGYTF. In DNA form, the CDR3 reads TGTGCCAGCAGCTCGTCGACAGCCCCTCTGGGCTACACCTTC.

This clone is a singleton in its sample. This CDR3 is CASSPLMTANTGELFF. In DNA, the CDR3 is TGTGCCAGCTCACCATTGATGACAGCGAACACCGGGGAGCTGTTTTTT. The gene calls are TRBV18 and TRBJ2-2; D possibly corresponds to TRBD1 (5 bases). The CDR3 sequence is 16 residues long. Germline V gene lookup returns CDR1 KGHSH and CDR2 LQKENI. The germline V and J ends were trimmed by 2 bases and 0 bases, with 10 bases remaining between them.

This sequence joins TRBV5-4 and TRBJ1-2; TRBD1 matches at 8 bases. This CDR3 is built from 14 residues. V lost 4 bases, J lost 6 bases, and 8 bases stayed unmatched. Germline V gene data show CDR1 as SGHNT and CDR2 as YYREEE (reference sequence). The DNA of the CDR3 is TGTGCCAGCAGCCAGGGGGACAGGTCGGATGGCTACACCTTC. It encodes CASSQGDRSDGYTF.

The V and J genes are TRBV4-3 and TRBJ1-1; D call uncertain. Germline lookup yields CDR1 LGHNA and CDR2 YSLEER. V was trimmed by 0 bases and J by 6 bases, leaving 11 bases between them. The CDR3 runs to 14 residues. This CDR3 reads CASSQDIRQPEAFF. The DNA of the CDR3 is TGCGCCAGCAGCCAAGATATTCGGCAGCCTGAAGCTTTCTTT.

The chain couples TRBV11-2 to TRBJ2-2, with 8 bases that match TRBD1. This CDR3 contains 16 residues. Germline CDR1 reads SGHAT; CDR2 reads FQNNGV. V shed 5 bases, J shed 5 bases, and the junction held 10 bases outside the gene matches. CDR3 in amino acids: CASSPTGDLPTGELFF. The CDR3 DNA is TGTGCCAGCAGCCCGACAGGGGACCTCCCTACCGGGGAGCTGTTTTTT.

The V gene is TRBV6-5, the J gene TRBJ1-1, with 7 bases aligning to TRBD1. CDR1 is MNHEY and CDR2 is SVGAGI in the germline V gene. Losses at the gene ends were 5 bases for V and 8 bases for J; bases not matched to a gene: 5. The CDR3 has 12 residues. CDR3 amino acids: CASSDQGGEAFF. CDR3 in DNA: TGTGCCAGCAGTGATCAGGGGGGGGAAGCTTTCTTT.

V gene TRBV2 combines with J gene TRBJ2-1; D is uncertain. This CDR3 has 13 residues. Germline V CDR1 and CDR2: SNHLY, FYNNEI. V was shortened by 3 bases and J by 9 bases, with 12 bases between the two germline ends. The CDR3 DNA follows: TGTGCCAGCAGTGATAGGGCCACGCTTGAGCAGTTCTTC. Protein: CASSDRATLEQFF.

The rearrangement uses TRBV6-1 and TRBJ2-7; D may be TRBD2 (6 bases). This CDR3 has 17 residues. The germline V gene encodes CDR1 MNHNS and CDR2 SASEGT. Trimming shortened V by 3 bases and J by 2 bases, and 20 bases separated the two germline ends. CDR3 sequence: CASSEADFSGRTYEQYF. The DNA for the CDR3 is TGTGCCAGCAGTGAGGCGGACTTTAGCGGTAGAACCTACGAGCAGTACTTC.

V is TRBV6-1 and J is TRBJ2-1, with TRBD2 identical over 14 bases. V shed 4 bases, J shed 9 bases, and the junction held 14 bases outside the gene matches. The CDR3 has 18 residues. CDR1 and CDR2 (germline): MNHNS, SASEGT. CDR3: CASSGPGGGLAGVTEQFF. The CDR3 nucleotides read TGTGCCAGCAGTGGACCCGGAGGGGGACTAGCGGGAGTCACTGAGCAGTTCTTC.

CDR3 in DNA: TGTGCCAGCAGTTTATCTCCAGGGCTCGCAGAAAAACTGTTTTTT. Translated, it gives CASSLSPGLAEKLFF. The J gene is TRBJ1-4, the V gene TRBV27; possible D gene TRBD1, 5 bases. The germline CDR1 and CDR2 sequences are MNHEY and SMNVEV (reference sequence). V was pared by 0 bases and J by 8 bases, with 13 bases between. The CDR3 loop spans 15 amino acids.

The chain links TRBV30 to TRBJ1-2, with D possibly being TRBD1 (6 bases). CDR3 length: 12 residues. The germline gives CDR1 GTSNPN, CDR2 SVGIG (reference sequence). V shed 4 bases and J shed 8 bases, with 14 bases lying between them. The CDR3 sequence: CAWTSRGGGYTF. DNA for the CDR3: TGTGCCTGGACCTCTAGGGGGGGCGGCTACACCTTC.

This sequence joins TRBV29-1 and TRBJ1-5; 7 nucleotides line up with TRBD1. After removal of 7 bases from V and 6 bases from J, the junction contained 12 bases not matched to a gene. Per the germline V gene, CDR1 is SQVTM and CDR2 is ANQGSEA. This CDR3 spans 14 amino acids. CDR3 protein: CSAATGYGRQPQHF. CDR3 sequence (DNA): TGCAGCGCTGCGACAGGGTACGGGCGTCAGCCCCAGCATTTT.

V gene TRBV2 combines with J gene TRBJ2-3, with 8 bases that match TRBD2. J lost 5 bases, V lost 1 base, and 5 bases had no gene match. This CDR3 is built from 15 residues. Per the germline V gene, CDR1 is SNHLY and CDR2 is FYNNEI. The CDR3 loop is CASSEGGLAGDTQYF. CDR3 nucleotide sequence: TGTGCCAGCAGTGAAGGAGGACTAGCAGGAGATACGCAGTATTTT. The complete variable domain, with remaining parts taken from reference TRBV2 and TRBJ2-3, reads EPEVTQTPSHQVTQMGQEVILRCVPISNHLYFYWYRQILGQKVEFLVSFYNNEISEKSEIFDDQFSVERPDGSNFTLKIRSTKLEDSAMYFCASSEGGLAGDTQYFGPGTRLTVL.

This chain links TRBV4-3 with TRBJ2-1; 7 bases match TRBD2. With V trimmed by 4 bases and J by 0 bases, 9 bases remained unmatched. CDR3 size: 17 residues. The germline V gene has CDR1 LGHNA and CDR2 YSLEER. CDR3 bases: TGCGCCAGCAGCCCTCTAGCGGTCGAAAGCTCCTACAATGAGCAGTTCTTC. It encodes CASSPLAVESSYNEQFF.

The gene calls are TRBV7-2 and TRBJ1-2; D unclear. This CDR3 is 12 amino acids long. V lost 6 bases and J 14 bases, leaving 19 bases between the germline ends. Germline assignment: CDR1 SGHTA and CDR2 FQGNSA. In DNA form, the CDR3 reads TGTGCCAGCAGGTCACCGGGCCGATCAACAACCTTC. Translating it yields CASRSPGRSTTF.

The rearrangement joins TRBV7-9 to TRBJ1-6; D remains unclear. CDR3 length equals 15 residues. V lost 4 bases to trimming and J lost 8 bases, with 15 bases between them. Germline CDR1 reads SEHNR; CDR2 reads FQNEAQ (reference sequence). The CDR3 spells CASSSMSQLYSPLHF. As DNA, the CDR3 is TGTGCCAGCAGCTCGATGTCACAACTTTATTCACCCCTCCACTTT.

The chain carries TRBV7-9 and TRBJ2-7, with D perhaps matching TRBD1 (6 bases). The V gene's germline CDR1 is SEHNR and CDR2 FQNEAQ (reference sequence). The CDR3 totals 14 residues. The V gene lost 4 bases and the J gene lost 1 base, with 11 bases spanning the gap. CDR3 residues: CASSSIDRSYEQYF. The CDR3 DNA is TGTGCCAGCAGCTCCATCGACAGGTCCTACGAGCAGTACTTC.

This chain connects TRBV10-3 to TRBJ1-1; D possibly corresponds to TRBD1 (6 bases). V gave up 3 bases and J gave up 3 bases, with 11 bases separating them. CDR1 and CDR2 from the germline V gene are ENHRY and SYGVKD. This CDR3 is 14 amino acids long. The chain's CDR3 is CAISDRGVDTEAFF. The CDR3 coding sequence is TGTGCCATCAGTGACAGGGGAGTCGACACTGAAGCTTTCTTT.

The chain uses TRBV18 and TRBJ2-5, with 7 bases matching TRBD2. The CDR3 length is 15 residues. V lost 3 bases, J lost 5 bases, and 9 bases stayed unmatched. Germline V lookup: CDR1 KGHSH, CDR2 LQKENI. In DNA, the CDR3 is TGTGCCAGCTCACCTCGGACTAGTGACTTCGAGACCCAGTACTTC. Its translation: CASSPRTSDFETQYF.

Comment on this clone: This sample also contains other DNA sequences that code for the same CDR3. The chain's CDR3 is CASSPNRGDEQYF. The CDR3 bases are TGTGCCAGCTCACCAAACAGGGGGGACGAGCAGTACTTC. V gene TRBV18 combines with J gene TRBJ2-7; 8 bases are shared with TRBD1. The V segment lost 2 bases and the J segment 5 bases; nucleotides outside the gene matches: 2. Germline CDR1 is KGHSH and CDR2 is LQKENI. This CDR3 has 13 residues.